Described below is a single T cell receptor beta chain sequence and its context. What it binds is not known. These data are taken from a study of T-cell memory formation after mild COVID-19. Study-wide results and limits: Some responding clones appeared in pre-infection memory, suggesting cross-reactive memory joined. Among contracting clones, CD4+ were mainly CM/EM and CD8+ enriched in EMRA.

V trimming: 3 bases; J trimming: 6 bases; junction bases outside the gene matches: 11. CDR3 length equals 15 residues. From germline, CDR1 is SGHRS and CDR2 YFSETQ. 5'RACE primed from the constant segment yielded TCR alpha and TCR beta cDNA libraries bearing sample barcodes and UMIs. TCRdb reprocessed the 5' RACE reads via MiXCR and lists one record per CDR3 protein. The repertoire consists of roughly 560,000 distinct CDR3 sequences, with around 20% occurring once and the leading ten covering around 13%. Sequences were obtained from PBMCs or a T cell subset sorted from them (not recorded which). V and J are TRBV5-1 and TRBJ1-2; the match to TRBD1 covers 7 bases. The sequence came from an adult woman who had mild COVID-19 (a few samples of this study predate the infection). Cell type and time point are not known. The CDR3 DNA is TGCGCCAGCAGCTACCAGGGGGGCGGCTATGATGGCTACACCTTC. Translated, it gives CASSYQGGGYDGYTF.